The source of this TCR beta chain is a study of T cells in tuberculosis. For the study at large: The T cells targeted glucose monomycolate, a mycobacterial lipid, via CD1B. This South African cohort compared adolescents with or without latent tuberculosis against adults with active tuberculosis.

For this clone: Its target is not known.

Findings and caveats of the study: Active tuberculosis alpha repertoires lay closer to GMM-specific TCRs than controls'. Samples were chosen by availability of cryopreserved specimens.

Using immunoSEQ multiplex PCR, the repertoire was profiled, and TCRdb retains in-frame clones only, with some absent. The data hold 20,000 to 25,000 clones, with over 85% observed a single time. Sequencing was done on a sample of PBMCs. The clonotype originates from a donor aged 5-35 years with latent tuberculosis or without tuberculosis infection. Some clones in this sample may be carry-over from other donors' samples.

The CDR3 DNA follows: TGTGCCAGCTCACTGGCCCTAGCGCGCTCCTACAATGAGCAGTTCTTC. Translated, it gives CASSLALARSYNEQFF. The chain joins TRBV18 to TRBJ2-1, with a weak D call TRBD2 (6 bases). The CDR3 has 16 amino acids. V was pared by 4 bases and J by 0 bases, with 13 bases between. Germline V gene lookup returns CDR1 KGHSH and CDR2 LQKENI.